Presented here are 6 T cell receptor beta chains from one specimen sequenced in a study of cytomegalovirus exposure and HLA in healthy donors. The PCR had 60 Vbeta and 13 Jbeta primers. Using immunoSEQ multiplex PCR, the repertoire was profiled, and TCRdb retains in-frame clones only, with some absent. The sample table sets out around 40,000 clones. Sequenced material: PBMCs. Receptors were obtained from a man aged 40-49 years in good health and CMV-seropositive.

The chain is built from TRBV5-1 and TRBJ1-2; TRBD1 matches 11 bases. Germline V gene lookup returns CDR1 SGHRS and CDR2 YFSETQ. Trimming removed 5 bases from V and 7 bases from J; junction bases left unmatched: 7. The CDR3 spans 14 residues. For the CDR3, the DNA is TGCGCCAGCAGGAGAACGGACAGGGGGCTTGGCTACACCTTC. Translating it yields CASRRTDRGLGYTF.

The chain combines TRBV6-5 with TRBJ1-2; no firm D call. Between the trimmed V and J ends, which lost 6 bases and 8 bases, there was a span of 16 bases. The CDR3 length is 13 residues. CDR1 and CDR2 (germline): MNHEY, SVGAGI. CDR3 in amino acids: CASSSRTEEGYTF. The CDR3 DNA follows: TGTGCCAGCAGCTCCCGGACTGAAGAGGGCTACACCTTC.

The rearrangement uses TRBV2 and TRBJ2-3, with 12 bases aligning to TRBD2. V was pared by 4 bases and J by 4 bases, with 6 bases of the junction left unmatched. CDR1 is SNHLY, CDR2 FYNNEI, per germline. CDR3 length: 16 amino acids. The CDR3 DNA follows: TGTGCCAGCAGTGGGTGGGCTAGCGGGAGGGCAGATACGCAGTATTTT. Translating gives CASSGWASGRADTQYF.

The chain uses TRBV19 and TRBJ2-7, with D possibly TRBD2 on 5 matching bases. The V and J ends lost 8 bases and 1 base respectively, with 15 bases between them. Germline V CDR1 and CDR2: LNHDA, SQIVND (reference sequence). This CDR3 comprises 14 residues. CDR3 amino acids: CASASGGGSYEQYF. CDR3 DNA: TGTGCCAGTGCCTCCGGAGGAGGTTCCTACGAGCAGTACTTC.

The chain links TRBV9 to TRBJ1-6, with D possibly TRBD1 on 5 matching bases. The V gene's germline CDR1 is SGDLS and CDR2 YYNGEE. V was shortened by 4 bases and J by 5 bases, with 22 bases between the two germline ends. This CDR3 spans 18 amino acids. CDR3 in DNA: TGTGCCAGCAGCCCCCGGAGGGCCCAGGGAGGCGATAATTCACCCCTCCACTTT. Translation gives CASSPRRAQGGDNSPLHF.

V usage is TRBV2 and J usage is TRBJ1-4; 8 bases line up with TRBD1. This CDR3 spans 15 amino acids. The V gene end was trimmed by 2 bases and the J gene end by 8 bases; junction bases not matched to a gene: 7. Looked up from germline, CDR1 is SNHLY and CDR2 is FYNNEI. CDR3 bases: TGTGCCAGCAGTGAATTGGCAGGGGGCAGCGAAAAACTGTTTTTT. Its translation is CASSELAGGSEKLFF. The full variable domain, rest sourced from reference TRBV2 and TRBJ1-4, is EPEVTQTPSHQVTQMGQEVILRCVPISNHLYFYWYRQILGQKVEFLVSFYNNEISEKSEIFDDQFSVERPDGSNFTLKIRSTKLEDSAMYFCASSELAGGSEKLFFGSGTQLSVL.